This T cell receptor beta chain appears in the sequencing data of a study of cytomegalovirus exposure and HLA in healthy donors. The overall study: The platform used for the approximately 130 validation repertoires matched that of the roughly 670 first-cohort repertoires, a later analysis reported. Study-wide points: Reports credit the classifier with highly specific, highly sensitive diagnosis of cytomegalovirus status. First-cohort TCR clusters tended to co-occur in the roughly 130 validation repertoires, a later analysis found.

The donors were in the approximately 130-subject validation cohort, distinct from the approximately 730-subject first cohort. Trimming removed 3 bases at V and 0 bases at J, with 6 bases between. Germline CDR1 is SGHTA and CDR2 is FQGNSA. The CDR3 is 13 residues long. Using immunoSEQ multiplex PCR, the repertoire was profiled, and TCRdb retains in-frame clones only, with some absent. The sample records 110,000 to 150,000 clones, 85% to 90% being singletons. Remarks on this clone: Its target is unknown.

This chain joins TRBV7-2 and TRBJ2-7; D perhaps matches TRBD1 (5 bases). This TCR derives from a woman under 30 in good health and CMV-seropositive. The sample comprised PBMCs. The chain's CDR3 is CASSFRDSYEQYF. The CDR3 coding sequence is TGTGCCAGCAGCTTCAGGGACTCCTACGAGCAGTACTTC.